This T cell receptor beta chain was identified in a study of blood T cell repertoires in COVID-19. About the research overall: Researchers got acute and convalescent COVID-19 samples from the United States, Italy and Spain. The analysed material was cDNA or gDNA that came from T cells, B-cell-depleted T cells, or PBMCs.

Germline V lookup: CDR1 SGHRS, CDR2 YFSETQ. The CDR3 has 12 residues. The V end was cut by 7 bases, the J end by 6 bases, with 10 bases between. Per the original methods: Researchers report that nucleated cell counts were estimated from reference gene primer amplification. Profiled with immunoSEQ multiplex PCR; TCRdb holds only in-frame clones, not every one. Clone size and V and J calls were adopted from that table, with D and trimming inferred from the DNA. Among approximately 250,000 clones listed, more than 75% were seen once. The sequence was obtained from a man in his forties or fifties with active or convalescent COVID-19. The material sequenced was peripheral blood. J is TRBJ2-2 and V is TRBV5-1; D is unresolved. CDR3 region: CASSHGAGELFF. In DNA form, the CDR3 reads TGCGCCAGCTCCCACGGTGCCGGGGAGCTGTTTTTT.